Shown below are 5 T cell receptor beta chains from a single sample sequenced in a study of blood T cell repertoires in COVID-19. Sequenced by immunoSEQ multiplex PCR; TCRdb stores in-frame clones only, minus some. The sample carries about 200,000 clones, 80% recorded once. The specimen sequenced was peripheral blood. These receptors all stem from a woman between 70 and 85 years old with acute or convalescent COVID-19.

The chain couples TRBV30 to TRBJ1-2; perhaps TRBD1 as D (6 bases). The CDR3 is made up of 15 amino acids. The germline CDR1 and CDR2 sequences are GTSNPN and SVGIG (reference sequence). Trimming removed 1 base at V and 4 bases at J, with 16 bases between. The CDR3 loop is CAWSEGAGATYGYTF. CDR3 bases: TGTGCCTGGAGTGAAGGGGCAGGGGCGACCTATGGCTACACCTTC.

The CDR3 region is CASSGQGTGGYTF. In DNA form, the CDR3 reads TGTGCCAGCAGTGGACAGGGGACTGGGGGCTACACCTTC. This chain uses TRBV2 with TRBJ1-2, with 8 bases lining up with TRBD1. The ends lost 4 bases at V and 8 bases at J; junction bases unmatched: 6. The CDR3 is 13 amino acids. Germline-derived CDR1 and CDR2 are SNHLY and FYNNEI.

This chain links TRBV2 with TRBJ2-3; D possibly corresponds to TRBD1 (6 bases). Looked up from germline, CDR1 is SNHLY and CDR2 is FYNNEI. The CDR3 covers 14 residues. Trimming shortened V by 5 bases and J by 3 bases, and 12 bases separated the two germline ends. CDR3 sequence reads: CASSWTARTDTQYF. CDR3 nucleotides: TGTGCCAGCAGTTGGACAGCCAGGACAGATACGCAGTATTTT.

This sequence joins TRBV7-9 and TRBJ1-2, with 7 bases matching TRBD1. V lost 4 bases and J lost 2; bases outside the gene matches: 19. This CDR3 spans 19 amino acids. Germline CDR1 and CDR2: SEHNR and FQNEAQ (reference sequence). The CDR3 sequence: CASSSEVAPRQGMNYGYTF. CDR3 DNA sequence: TGTGCCAGCAGCTCCGAAGTAGCTCCTAGACAGGGTATGAACTATGGCTACACCTTC.

The CDR3 protein is CASSLLAQMNTEAFF. CDR3 DNA sequence: TGTGCCAGCAGCTTGTTAGCCCAGATGAACACTGAAGCTTTCTTT. The chain uses TRBV5-6 and TRBJ1-1, with D unresolved. The V end lost 1 base, the J end lost 0 bases, and 10 bases lay between the germline ends. The CDR3 runs 15 residues. Germline lookup yields CDR1 SGHDT and CDR2 YYEEEE.